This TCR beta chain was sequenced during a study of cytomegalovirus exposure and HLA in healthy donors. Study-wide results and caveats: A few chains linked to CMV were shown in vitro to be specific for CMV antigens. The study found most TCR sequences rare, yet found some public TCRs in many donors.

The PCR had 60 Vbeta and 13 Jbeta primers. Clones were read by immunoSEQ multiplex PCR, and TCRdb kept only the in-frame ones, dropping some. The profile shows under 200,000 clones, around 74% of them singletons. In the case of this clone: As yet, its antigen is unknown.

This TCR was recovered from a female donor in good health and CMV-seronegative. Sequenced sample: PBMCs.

The CDR3 DNA sequence: TGTGCCAGCTCACCACCGTCCACCCTAGCAGGCAAAAACATTCAGTACTTC. Translated, it gives CASSPPSTLAGKNIQYF. V and J are TRBV18 and TRBJ2-4, with D tentatively TRBD2 (5 bases). CDR3 length: 17 amino acids. The V gene lost 0 bases and the J gene lost 3 bases, with 15 bases spanning the gap. Germline CDR1 and CDR2: KGHSH and LQKENI.